This T cell receptor beta chain emerged from a study of T cells in Graves' hyperthyroidism and ophthalmopathy. General study points: Separating ophthalmopathy from stable hyperthyroidism was achieved by a 13 V-J model.

This clonotype was observed many times. The target antigen is unknown. Amplification of TCR beta CDR3 regions used RNA as the template. Carried out on the TCR CDR3, a first-round RT-PCR used the HTBI primer set. A single record per CDR3 protein comes from TCRdb applying MiXCR to the multiplex PCR reads. Here the sample spans some 650,000 distinct CDR3 sequences, roughly 16% being singletons. This CDR3 has 20 residues. V gave up 0 bases and J gave up 1 base, with 22 bases separating them. The TCR originated in a woman in her thirties or forties with Graves' ophthalmopathy. Sequences were obtained from blood. This chain links TRBV12-3 or TRBV12-4 with TRBJ2-1, with TRBD1 as a possible D gene (6 bases). The CDR3 nucleotides read TGTGCCAGCAGTTTAGCCAGGGGCCGGTTCCAACCGGGGTCCTACAATGAGCAGTTCTTC. It yields the protein CASSLARGRFQPGSYNEQFF.